These 20 T cell receptor beta chains were sequenced from one sample in a study of cytotoxic CD8 clonotypes in ibrutinib-treated CLL. This table comes from immunoSEQ multiplex PCR, and its TCRdb copy is limited to in-frame clones, with some not included. Altogether around 140,000 clones are present, 80% being singletons, with the ten largest covering 7.5% to 8%. Here the sequenced sample was PBMCs, taken after 36 months of ibrutinib treatment. The receptor source for this set is a human donor with chronic lymphocytic leukemia.

V usage is TRBV6-5 and J usage is TRBJ1-1; D remains ambiguous. V was clipped by 0 bases and J by 8 bases, with 13 bases between them. The CDR3 runs 14 residues. CDR1 is MNHEY and CDR2 is SVGAGI in the germline V gene. DNA for the CDR3: TGTGCCAGCAGTTACTCGAGCGGGCGAGGCGAAGCTTTCTTT. Translated, it gives CASSYSSGRGEAFF.

The rearrangement joins TRBV11-2 to TRBJ1-1; 7 positions match TRBD1. With 5 bases clipped from V and 13 bases from J, the junction kept 16 bases outside the gene matches. Germline assignment: CDR1 SGHAT and CDR2 FQNNGV. This CDR3 has 14 amino acids. For the CDR3, the DNA is TGTGCCAGCAGCCTTCCTTCGACAGGGAGGGGTGGTTTCTTT. This encodes CASSLPSTGRGGFF.

The rearrangement joins TRBV5-5 to TRBJ1-2, with D uncertain. Deletions cut 1 base from V and 4 bases from J, with 14 bases between. Germline-derived CDR1 and CDR2 are SGHKS and YYEKEE (reference sequence). The CDR3 spans 15 residues. DNA for the CDR3: TGTGCCAGCAGCTTGTGGCAGGTTGGTTCCTATGGCTACACCTTC. It codes for CASSLWQVGSYGYTF. The whole variable domain, filled in from reference TRBV5-5 and TRBJ1-2, reads DAGVTQSPTHLIKTRGQQVTLRCSPISGHKSVSWYQQVLGQGPQFIFQYYEKEERGRGNFPDRFSARQFPNYSSELNVNALLLGDSALYLCASSLWQVGSYGYTFGSGTRLTVV.

This chain joins TRBV5-1 and TRBJ1-4; 9 positions agree with TRBD1. The CDR3 sequence is 15 residues long. Unmatched junction bases numbered 8, after V lost 3 bases and J lost 8 bases. The germline V gene has CDR1 SGHRS and CDR2 YFSETQ. CDR3: CASSWTGQGEEKLFF. The CDR3 nucleotides are TGCGCCAGCAGCTGGACGGGACAGGGCGAGGAAAAACTGTTTTTT.

The rearrangement uses TRBV7-6 and TRBJ2-3; tentatively, D is TRBD1 (7 bases). The CDR3 contains 17 residues. Germline V lookup: CDR1 SGHVS, CDR2 FNYEAQ. V lost 2 bases, J lost 0 bases, and 15 bases lay in between. The CDR3 bases are TGTGCCAGCAGCTTATCGGCGCAGGGGGGTAGCACAGATACGCAGTATTTT. Its translation is CASSLSAQGGSTDTQYF.

The rearrangement uses TRBV11-2 and TRBJ1-5; D unresolved. Trimming removed 9 bases from V and 6 bases from J, with 15 bases in between. The germline CDR1 and CDR2 sequences are SGHAT and FQNNGV. This CDR3 is 13 amino acids long. CDR3 in DNA: TGTGCCAGTAACCGGCAGGAGGGTCAGCCCCAGCATTTT. It is translated as CASNRQEGQPQHF.

The rearrangement joins TRBV18 to TRBJ2-7; tentatively, D is TRBD1 (5 bases). Germline lookup yields CDR1 KGHSH and CDR2 LQKENI. This CDR3 has 17 residues. Trimming took 3 bases from V and 2 from J, leaving 20 bases between them. CDR3 residues: CASSPSTDSFFPYEQYF. The CDR3 nucleotides are TGTGCCAGCTCACCCTCTACCGACAGTTTCTTCCCCTACGAGCAGTACTTC.

The V call is TRBV4-1, the J call TRBJ2-1; no clear D. The V and J ends lost 6 bases and 0 bases respectively, with 12 bases between them. Germline CDR1 is MGHRA and CDR2 is YSYEKL. The CDR3 sequence is 15 residues long. The CDR3 loop reads CASRLTRSSYNEQFF. The DNA for the CDR3 is TGCGCCAGCAGACTAACTCGGAGCTCCTACAATGAGCAGTTCTTC.

The gene calls are TRBV27 and TRBJ1-6; TRBD1 is a possible D gene (6 bases). CDR3 length: 15 residues. Trimming removed 2 bases at V and 4 bases at J, with 9 bases between. Germline CDR1 reads MNHEY; CDR2 reads SMNVEV (reference sequence). The CDR3 DNA follows: TGTGCCAGCAGTTTAATGGGACAATATAATTCACCCCTCCACTTT. It translates to CASSLMGQYNSPLHF.

J is TRBJ1-6 and V is TRBV7-8; D may be TRBD1 (5 bases). Germline CDR1 is SGHVS and CDR2 is FQNEAQ. The CDR3 is 15 residues long. V dropped 5 bases and J dropped 10 bases, with 18 bases sitting between them. The CDR3 here is CASSPTFGANSPLHF. As DNA, the CDR3 is TGTGCCAGCAGCCCCACCTTTGGGGCAAACTCACCCCTCCACTTT.

V usage is TRBV27 and J usage is TRBJ1-2, with 7 nucleotides matching TRBD1. Germline-derived CDR1 and CDR2 are MNHEY and SMNVEV (reference sequence). The CDR3 is 13 residues long. Germline trimming cut 3 bases from V and 8 bases from J; bases unmatched to any gene: 6. The CDR3 here is CASSFSQGFGYTF. DNA of the CDR3: TGTGCCAGCAGTTTTTCACAGGGGTTCGGCTACACCTTC.

This clone was picked up one time. The J gene is TRBJ2-7, the V gene TRBV7-9, with 11 bases fitting TRBD1. Germline V gene data show CDR1 as SEHNR and CDR2 as FQNEAQ (reference sequence). The CDR3 sequence is 17 residues long. Losses at the gene ends were 3 bases for V and 0 bases for J; bases not matched to a gene: 7. In nucleotides, the CDR3 is TGTGCCAGCAGCTTCGTTCCAGGGACAGGGGGCTCCTACGAGCAGTACTTC. It encodes CASSFVPGTGGSYEQYF. Variable domain in full (rest from reference TRBV7-9 and TRBJ2-7): DTGVSQNPRHKITKRGQNVTFRCDPISEHNRLYWYRQTLGQGPEFLTYFQNEAQLEKSRLLSDRFSAERPKGSFSTLEIQRTEQGDSAMYLCASSFVPGTGGSYEQYFGPGTRLTVT.

The chain uses TRBV6-9 and TRBJ1-2, with unresolved D. The CDR3 spans 15 residues. The germline V and J ends were trimmed by 5 bases and 2 bases, with 15 bases remaining between them. Germline V gene lookup returns CDR1 MNHGY and CDR2 SVAAGI. In DNA form, the CDR3 reads TGTGCCAGCAGTCTTATGCTCCCCCCGAACTATGGCTACACCTTC. It is translated as CASSLMLPPNYGYTF.

The V and J genes are TRBV18 and TRBJ1-1, with D hard to call. This CDR3 has 13 amino acids. CDR1 and CDR2 (germline): KGHSH, LQKENI. V was clipped by 6 bases and J by 1 base, with 9 bases between them. CDR3 DNA sequence: TGTGCCAGCTCCTCCGGGCAGAACACTGAAGCTTTCTTT. Translated, it gives CASSSGQNTEAFF.

The chain combines TRBV18 with TRBJ1-1; D is ambiguous. From germline, CDR1 is KGHSH and CDR2 LQKENI. CDR3 length: 13 residues. The V and J ends lost 6 bases and 7 bases respectively, with 15 bases between them. The CDR3 region is CASSPSEKSEAFF. The CDR3 coding sequence is TGTGCCAGCTCGCCTAGTGAGAAGAGTGAAGCTTTCTTT.

The chain couples TRBV9 to TRBJ1-2; 10 bases match TRBD1. The V gene's germline CDR1 is SGDLS and CDR2 YYNGEE. The CDR3 length is 14 residues. V lost 0 bases to trimming and J lost 5 bases; unmatched junction nucleotides: 1. CDR3 DNA: TGTGCCAGCAGCGTAGGGACAGGGGGGTATGGCTACACCTTC. Protein sequence: CASSVGTGGYGYTF.

The rearrangement joins TRBV18 to TRBJ2-2, with 8 bases identical to TRBD1. Looked up from germline, CDR1 is KGHSH and CDR2 is LQKENI. With V trimmed by 3 bases and J by 14 bases, 5 bases remained unmatched. This CDR3 has 12 amino acids. DNA for the CDR3: TGTGCCAGCTCACCGTCGGACAGGGTACTGTTTTTT. It specifies CASSPSDRVLFF.

This clone was seen ten or more times. This chain's CDR3 is CAITMTGKNTGELFF. The CDR3 DNA follows: TGTGCCATCACTATGACAGGGAAGAACACCGGGGAGCTGTTTTTT. The chain joins TRBV6-1 to TRBJ2-2, with TRBD1 matching over 7 bases. The germline gives CDR1 MNHNS, CDR2 SASEGT. J lost 1 base, V lost 10 bases, and 9 bases had no gene match. The CDR3 is 15 amino acids.

In this sample, this clone turned up a few times. V gene TRBV5-1 combines with J gene TRBJ1-1, with unresolved D. Trimming took 0 bases from V and 1 from J, leaving 16 bases between them. This CDR3 spans 17 amino acids. Germline V lookup: CDR1 SGHRS, CDR2 YFSETQ. The CDR3 DNA is TGCGCCAGCAGCTTGGAAGGTTGGGCCAGTCAGAACACTGAAGCTTTCTTT. Encoded protein: CASSLEGWASQNTEAFF.

This clone was observed a handful of times. The rearrangement links TRBV15 to TRBJ1-1; the D gene is possibly TRBD1 (5 bases). Per the germline V gene, CDR1 is LNHNV and CDR2 is YYDKDF (reference sequence). CDR3 size: 17 residues. Trimming removed 2 bases at V and 3 bases at J, with 19 bases between. The DNA of the CDR3 is TGTGCCACCAGCAGATACGGGGGGAGGACGAGGGACACTGAAGCTTTCTTT. This gives the protein CATSRYGGRTRDTEAFF.